Listed here are 8 T cell receptor beta chains from one sample, sequenced in a study of blood T cell repertoires in COVID-19. Libraries were prepared by immunoSEQ multiplex PCR; TCRdb keeps only in-frame clonotypes and omits some of them. The data contain roughly 250,000 clones, about four fifths of them seen just once; the ten biggest clones take up around 4.7%. The sequenced sample was peripheral blood. These receptors came from a woman in her seventies with acute or convalescent COVID-19.

The chain links TRBV6-5 to TRBJ2-1, with 9 bases lining up with TRBD2. This CDR3 region has 15 residues. Germline V gives CDR1 MNHEY, CDR2 SVGAGI. V shed 0 bases and J 5 bases; nucleotides not matched to a gene: 2. The CDR3 reads CASSYSAGGNNEQFF. CDR3 in DNA: TGTGCCAGCAGTTACTCAGCGGGAGGTAACAATGAGCAGTTCTTC.

Of note for this clone: Mismatch with germline at one junction end may stem from a read error. The rearrangement links TRBV7-9 to TRBJ1-1; TRBD1 is a possible D gene (5 bases). Germline CDR1 SEHNR, CDR2 FQNEAQ (reference sequence). The CDR3 length is 16 residues. CDR3: CASSLGAGRMNTEAFF. The CDR3 DNA reads TGTGCCAGCAGTTTAGGCGCAGGGCGGATGAACACTGAAGCTTTCTTT.

This chain links TRBV14 with TRBJ1-1; TRBD1 matches at 8 bases. Germline CDR1 is SGHDN and CDR2 is FVKESK. V shed 1 base and J 1 base; nucleotides not matched to a gene: 5. The CDR3 loop spans 16 amino acids. In nucleotides, the CDR3 is TGTGCCAGCAGCCAAGTTCCAGGGGGCGGGAACACTGAAGCTTTCTTT. Amino acid sequence: CASSQVPGGGNTEAFF.

This chain joins TRBV6-2 or TRBV6-3 and TRBJ2-3, with 12 bases fitting TRBD2. The J segment lost 14 bases and the V segment lost 0 bases, leaving 9 bases of the junction unmatched. This CDR3 comprises 15 residues. CDR1 and CDR2 from the germline V gene are MNHEY and SVGEGT. The DNA for the CDR3 is TGTGCCAGCAGTTACTCACTAGCGGGGGGCCGGATAATGTATTTT. Translation: CASSYSLAGGRIMYF.

The gene calls are TRBV3-1 (or the pseudogene TRBV3-2) and TRBJ2-1, with 10 bases that match TRBD2. The CDR3 totals 19 residues. CDR1 and CDR2 from the germline V gene are LGHDT and YNNKEL (reference sequence). V shed 5 bases, J shed 0 bases, and the junction held 13 bases outside the gene matches. The CDR3 coding sequence is TGTGCCAGCAGCTTATTAATTCTAGCGGGGGCGAGCTCCTACAATGAGCAGTTCTTC. Translation: CASSLLILAGASSYNEQFF.

The V and J genes are TRBV3-1 (or the pseudogene TRBV3-2) and TRBJ2-7; possible D gene TRBD2, 6 bases. V lost 1 base and J 6 bases, leaving 10 bases between the germline ends. Germline V gene lookup returns CDR1 LGHDT and CDR2 YNNKEL (reference sequence). The CDR3 contains 13 residues. CDR3 residues: CASSQARGAEQYF. The CDR3 DNA sequence: TGTGCCAGCAGCCAAGCGCGGGGCGCCGAGCAGTACTTC.

The V call is TRBV19, the J call TRBJ2-3, with TRBD2 matching over 7 bases. From germline, CDR1 is LNHDA and CDR2 SQIVND (reference sequence). This CDR3 is 14 amino acids long. After removal of 3 bases from V and 2 bases from J, the junction contained 2 bases not matched to a gene. The CDR3 DNA follows: TGTGCCAGTAGTATGGGACTAATCACAGATACGCAGTATTTT. It is translated as CASSMGLITDTQYF.

This chain connects TRBV9 to TRBJ2-7; 10 bases agree with TRBD1. The germline V gene has CDR1 SGDLS and CDR2 YYNGEE. The CDR3 totals 15 residues. J was trimmed by 2 bases and V by 4 bases; bases with no gene match: 6. CDR3 amino acids: CASSLTGTGAYEQYF. DNA of the CDR3: TGTGCCAGCAGCCTAACCGGGACAGGGGCCTACGAGCAGTACTTC.